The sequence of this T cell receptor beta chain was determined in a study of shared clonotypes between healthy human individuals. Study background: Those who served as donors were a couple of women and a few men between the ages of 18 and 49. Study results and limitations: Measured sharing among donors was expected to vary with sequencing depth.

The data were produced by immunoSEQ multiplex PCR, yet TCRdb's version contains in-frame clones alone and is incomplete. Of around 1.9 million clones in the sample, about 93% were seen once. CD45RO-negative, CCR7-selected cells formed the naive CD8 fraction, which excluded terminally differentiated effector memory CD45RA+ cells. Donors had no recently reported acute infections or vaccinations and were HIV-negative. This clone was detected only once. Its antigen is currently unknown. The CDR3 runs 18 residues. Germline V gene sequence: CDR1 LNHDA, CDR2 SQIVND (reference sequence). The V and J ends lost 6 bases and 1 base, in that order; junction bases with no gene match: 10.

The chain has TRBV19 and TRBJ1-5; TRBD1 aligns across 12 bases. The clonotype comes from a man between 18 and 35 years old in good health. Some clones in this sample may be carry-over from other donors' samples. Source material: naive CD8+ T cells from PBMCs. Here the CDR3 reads CASSIGTGGMLSNQPQHF. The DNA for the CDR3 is TGTGCCAGTAGCATTGGGACAGGGGGCATGTTAAGCAATCAGCCCCAGCATTTT.